What follows are 14 T cell receptor beta chains derived from one specimen sequenced in a study of CD8 T cells in ankylosing spondylitis (dated by TCRdb to about 2017). The library was produced with 5' RACE. Sequencer: Illumina HiSeq 2500. In-frame beta chains were kept once TCRdb had trimmed the public reads at Q25 with fastp and called clones with MiXCR. Rows are combined by CDR3 protein, so each entry shows the most common genes and DNA. The sample includes approximately 200,000 distinct CDR3 sequences, with roughly 13% observed a single time. The ten biggest clones cover roughly 9.6% of the sample. Sequencing was carried out using blood, either unsorted or a sorted T cell fraction (not recorded which). These TCRs come from a female donor with ankylosing spondylitis or in good health (not recorded which).

In this sample, this clonotype turned up many times. The chain recombines TRBV28 with TRBJ1-5; D possibly corresponds to TRBD1 (5 bases). The length of the CDR3 is 17 residues. Germline V lookup: CDR1 MDHEN, CDR2 SYDVKM. Between the trimmed V and J ends, which lost 1 base and 1 base, there was a span of 14 bases. The CDR3 sequence is CASSLYHQGGSNQPQHF. The CDR3 nucleotides are TGTGCCAGCAGTTTATACCACCAGGGAGGCAGCAATCAGCCCCAGCATTTT. Full variable domain (remainder filled in from reference TRBV28 and TRBJ1-5): DVKVTQSSRYLVKRTGEKVFLECVQDMDHENMFWYRQDPGLGLRLIYFSYDVKMKEKGDIPEGYSVSREKKERFSLILESASTNQTSMYLCASSLYHQGGSNQPQHFGDGTRLSIL.

This clonotype was seen at least ten times. The chain carries TRBV4-3 and TRBJ1-2; no reliable D call. Germline V lookup: CDR1 LGHNA, CDR2 YSLEER. V was clipped by 0 bases and J by 13 bases, with 12 bases between them. This CDR3 contains 12 residues. The CDR3 DNA is TGCGCCAGCAGCCAAGACGGGCGGACTCGCACCTTC. Protein sequence: CASSQDGRTRTF.

This clonotype was counted many times. V gene TRBV27 combines with J gene TRBJ1-2; 7 bases map to TRBD1. J was trimmed by 4 bases and V by 6 bases; bases with no gene match: 5. This CDR3 has 13 residues. Germline V CDR1 and CDR2: MNHEY, SMNVEV (reference sequence). The CDR3 DNA is TGTGCCAGCAGGGGGGACAGCCGCTATGGCTACACCTTC. This gives the protein CASRGDSRYGYTF.

This clonotype was seen many times. V is TRBV6-2 or TRBV6-3 and J is TRBJ2-2; D is unresolved. V was shortened by 7 bases and J by 3 bases, with 9 bases between the two germline ends. Germline CDR1 MNHEY, CDR2 SVGEGT. There are 13 residues in the CDR3. Written as DNA, the CDR3 is TGTGCCAGCACCAACTATTACACCGGGGAGCTGTTTTTT. Its translation: CASTNYYTGELFF.

This clonotype was seen more than once but under ten times. This chain connects TRBV7-2 to TRBJ2-7; D is perhaps TRBD2 (5 bases). Per the germline V gene, CDR1 is SGHTA and CDR2 is FQGNSA. The CDR3 contains 13 residues. The V gene lost 5 bases and the J gene lost 3 bases, with 11 bases spanning the gap. The CDR3 sequence: CASSPSRDYEQYF. The DNA for the CDR3 is TGTGCCAGCAGCCCTTCCCGGGACTACGAGCAGTACTTC.

On this clonotype: A much larger clone differs by one base, so this may be a read error. CDR3 coding DNA: TGTGCCACCGGACAATCGTGGAACCAAGAGACCCAGTACTTC. Encoded protein: CATGQSWNQETQYF. The gene calls are TRBV3-1 and TRBJ2-5, with D perhaps TRBD1 (5 bases). V shed 10 bases and J shed 0 bases, with 15 bases lying between them. This CDR3 is built from 14 residues. Germline assignment: CDR1 LGHDT and CDR2 YNNKEL (reference sequence).

This clonotype was seen at least ten times. The J gene is TRBJ2-1, the V gene TRBV28, with 8 nucleotides matching TRBD1. Per germline, CDR1 MDHEN and CDR2 SYDVKM. There are 13 residues in the CDR3. The junction had 4 bases not matched to a gene; V was cut back by 5 bases and J by 7 bases. CDR3 nucleotide sequence: TGTGCCAGCAGTATTACAGGGGGTAATGAGCAGTTCTTC. It yields the protein CASSITGGNEQFF.

This clonotype was found many times. The chain recombines TRBV29-1 with TRBJ1-5; D possibly corresponds to TRBD1 (6 bases). Germline V gene data show CDR1 as SQVTM and CDR2 as ANQGSEA. This CDR3 is 13 amino acids long. V lost 4 bases and J lost 4, with 11 bases in between. The chain's CDR3 is CSVGGGGNQPQHF. CDR3 coding DNA: TGCAGCGTTGGAGGGGGGGGTAATCAGCCCCAGCATTTT.

This clonotype was picked up a small number of times. CDR3 sequence: CASSPRQDANTGELFF. Written as DNA, the CDR3 is TGCGCCAGCAGCCCCCGACAGGACGCGAACACCGGGGAGCTGTTTTTT. The chain uses TRBV5-1 and TRBJ2-2, with a tentative D call TRBD1 (6 bases). V was trimmed by 4 bases and J by 0 bases, leaving 13 bases between them. The CDR3 runs to 16 residues. Looked up from germline, CDR1 is SGHRS and CDR2 is YFSETQ.

The chain employs TRBV2 and TRBJ1-6; D ambiguous. Germline assignment: CDR1 SNHLY and CDR2 FYNNEI. The CDR3 extends over 14 amino acids. V gave up 8 bases and J gave up 5 bases, with 13 bases separating them. In nucleotides, the CDR3 is TGTGCCAGCTTCCAACAGAGGAATAATTCACCCCTCCACTTT. Its translation is CASFQQRNNSPLHF.

This clonotype was seen ten or more times. The chain joins TRBV6-2 or TRBV6-3 to TRBJ2-1, with 16 bases lining up with TRBD2. Trimming at V came to 7 bases and at J to 7 bases, leaving 13 bases not matched to a gene. Germline lookup yields CDR1 MNHEY and CDR2 SVGEGT. The CDR3 spans 18 residues. CDR3 in amino acids: CASTPRGLAGGPRNEQFF. In DNA form, the CDR3 reads TGTGCCAGCACCCCTCGGGGACTAGCGGGAGGGCCGAGGAATGAGCAGTTCTTC.

This clonotype was counted ten times or more. The DNA for the CDR3 is TGTGCCAGCAGCTCAGACACGGTCTTAGACGAGCAGTACTTC. Amino acids: CASSSDTVLDEQYF. The gene calls are TRBV11-1 and TRBJ2-7; no firm D call. Trimming took off 4 bases at V and 5 bases at J, with 15 bases between the two ends. From germline, CDR1 is SGHAT and CDR2 FQDESV (reference sequence). The CDR3 runs 14 residues.

The table lists this clonotype with many counts. The rearrangement joins TRBV6-6 to TRBJ2-1; D is uncertain. The CDR3 is 13 amino acids. Germline loops: CDR1 MNHNY, CDR2 SVGAGI (reference sequence). Trimming took 5 bases from V and 3 from J, leaving 8 bases between them. The CDR3 is CASSINHYNEQFF. The CDR3 DNA reads as TGTGCCAGCAGTATAAATCACTACAATGAGCAGTTCTTC.

At least ten counts were recorded for this clonotype. Sequence at one end of the junction differs from germline and may be a read error. The J gene is TRBJ2-5, the V gene TRBV7-2; no firm D call. The CDR3 runs to 13 residues. CDR1 is SGHTA, CDR2 FQGNSA, per germline. CDR3 nucleotides: TGTGCCATCAGCCCCATGGTCCAAGAGACCCAGTACTTC. Translating gives CAISPMVQETQYF.